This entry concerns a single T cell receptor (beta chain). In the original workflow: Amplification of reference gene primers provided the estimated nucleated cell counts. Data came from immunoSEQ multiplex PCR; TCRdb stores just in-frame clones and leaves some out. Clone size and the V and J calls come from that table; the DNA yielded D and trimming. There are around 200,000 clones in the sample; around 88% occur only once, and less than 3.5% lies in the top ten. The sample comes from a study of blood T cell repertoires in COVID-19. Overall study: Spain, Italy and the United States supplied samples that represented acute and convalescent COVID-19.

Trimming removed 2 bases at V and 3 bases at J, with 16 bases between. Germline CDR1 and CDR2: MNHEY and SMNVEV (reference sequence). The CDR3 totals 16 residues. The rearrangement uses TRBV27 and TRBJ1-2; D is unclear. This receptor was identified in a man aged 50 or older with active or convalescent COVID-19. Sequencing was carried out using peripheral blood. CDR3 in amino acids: CASSLTDGGRYYGYTF. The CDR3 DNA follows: TGTGCCAGCAGTTTAACCGACGGCGGAAGATACTATGGCTACACCTTC.